The clone carrying this TCR beta chain appeared once. The target antigen is unknown. PCR involved 60 Vbeta and 13 Jbeta primers. Clones were sequenced by immunoSEQ multiplex PCR, and TCRdb holds only the in-frame ones, with some missing. This table has about 160,000 clones, over 75% appearing once. This sample is drawn from a study of cytomegalovirus exposure and HLA in healthy donors. Study results and limitations: HLA alleles showed associations with some 17,000 TCR beta sequences in a later analysis, at a 0.05 false discovery rate.

The CDR3 is 10 residues long. Looked up from germline, CDR1 is DFQATT and CDR2 is SNEGSKA (reference sequence). The V gene lost 6 bases and the J gene lost 7 bases, with 7 bases spanning the gap. The clonotype comes from a woman aged 45 to 65 in good health and CMV-seropositive. Sequenced material: PBMCs. This chain connects TRBV20-1 to TRBJ2-1, with D uncertain. The DNA for the CDR3 is TGCAGTGCAACCCGGAATGAGCAGTTCTTC. This translates into CSATRNEQFF.